This T cell receptor beta chain was captured in a study of graft-versus-host responses after intestinal transplantation. This clone turned up a few times. Irradiated, violet-dye-labeled stimulator cells, about 200,000 in number, were plated with about 200,000 CFSE-labeled responder cells. CD4 and CD8 responders that proliferated in the reaction were FACS-sorted. This CDR3 has 16 residues. V trimming: 2 bases; J trimming: 5 bases; junction bases outside the gene matches: 6. Germline V gene sequence: CDR1 SGHRS, CDR2 YFSETQ. TCRdb's table, derived via immunoSEQ multiplex PCR, lists solely in-frame clones and lacks some. This table has about 21,000 clones, roughly 43% appearing once.

The sample was alloreactive CD8+ T cells from a mixed lymphocyte reaction culture, taken before intestinal transplant. Subset reported: CFSE-low proliferating T cells sorted from approximately six-day pre-transplant mixed lymphocyte reaction (GvH or HvG direction). This clonotype was obtained from a human patient who received an intestinal transplant. The V and J genes are TRBV5-1 and TRBJ2-5, with 13 bases that match TRBD2. CDR3 in DNA: TGCGCCAGCAGCTTTGGCGGACTAGCGGGGGTTGAGACCCAGTACTTC. The encoded protein is CASSFGGLAGVETQYF.